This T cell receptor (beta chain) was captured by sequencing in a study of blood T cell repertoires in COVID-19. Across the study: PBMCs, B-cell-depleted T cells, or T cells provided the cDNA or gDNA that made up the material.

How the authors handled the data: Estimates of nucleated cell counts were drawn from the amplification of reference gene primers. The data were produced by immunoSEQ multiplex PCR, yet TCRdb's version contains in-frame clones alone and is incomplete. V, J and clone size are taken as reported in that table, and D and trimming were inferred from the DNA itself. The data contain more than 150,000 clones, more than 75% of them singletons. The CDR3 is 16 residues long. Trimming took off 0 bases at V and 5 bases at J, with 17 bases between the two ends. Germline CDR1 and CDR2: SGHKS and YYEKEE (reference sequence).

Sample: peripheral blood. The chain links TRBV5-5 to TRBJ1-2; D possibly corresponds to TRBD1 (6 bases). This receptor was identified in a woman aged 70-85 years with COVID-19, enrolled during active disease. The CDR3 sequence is CASSLVLQGNRYGYTF. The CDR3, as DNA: TGTGCCAGCAGCTTGGTCCTACAGGGAAATCGTTATGGCTACACCTTC.